The T cell receptor beta chain described here comes from a study of cytomegalovirus exposure and HLA in healthy donors. At the level of the study: Caucasian-associated ancestry cluster membership applied to about 80% of around 400 genotyped donors.

Note on this clone: Antigen: not known.

Study observations and caveats: Sequencing likely produced, as an artifact, a cluster of highly shared sequence variants. According to an earlier analysis, most TCR beta V segments yielded productive rearrangements about 87% or about 30% of the time. Usually a TCR sequence was rare, but some public TCRs were found in many donors.

Primers: 60 Vbeta forward and 13 Jbeta reverse. The protocol was immunoSEQ multiplex PCR, while the TCRdb copy is restricted to in-frame clones and leaves out a portion. Seen in this sample are 150,000 to 200,000 clones; the ten most common clones hold about 0.79%. V shed 5 bases, J shed 2 bases, and the junction held 6 bases outside the gene matches. The CDR3 totals 15 residues. CDR1 is MDHEN and CDR2 is SYDVKM in the germline V gene. This chain links TRBV28 with TRBJ2-7; the match to TRBD2 covers 10 bases. The sample taken for sequencing was PBMCs. The receptor comes from a woman under 30 in good health and CMV-seropositive. This CDR3 reads CASSAGTSATYEQYF. CDR3 nucleotides: TGTGCCAGCAGTGCCGGGACTAGCGCTACCTACGAGCAGTACTTC.